The subject of this entry is one T cell receptor beta chain. Antigen specificity is unknown. The genomic DNA of each subset was split evenly across several immunoSEQ plates. The assay was immunoSEQ multiplex PCR, and TCRdb's table has in-frame clones only and misses some. The data contain about 1.5 million clones, 95% to 99% of them singletons. V was clipped by 1 base and J by 6 bases, with 13 bases between them. The CDR3 is 15 residues long. The germline V gene encodes CDR1 SEHNR and CDR2 FQNEAQ (reference sequence). The sample originates from a study of shared clonotypes between healthy human individuals. General study results and limits: Blood was the only sampled material, and tissue repertoires likely differ. It was anticipated that sequencing depth would influence how many clonotypes donors shared. Naive CD4 clonotypes overlapped across several donors at approximately 5.3%.

The chain combines TRBV7-9 with TRBJ2-1; D remains ambiguous. The sequenced material came from naive CD4+ T cells sorted from blood. The subset is: CD45RA+ positively selected. This receptor was identified in a young man in good health. The CDR3 DNA is TGTGCCAGCAGCTTAGGAGCCAGTCGAGCCAATGAGCAGTTCTTC. It is translated as CASSLGASRANEQFF.